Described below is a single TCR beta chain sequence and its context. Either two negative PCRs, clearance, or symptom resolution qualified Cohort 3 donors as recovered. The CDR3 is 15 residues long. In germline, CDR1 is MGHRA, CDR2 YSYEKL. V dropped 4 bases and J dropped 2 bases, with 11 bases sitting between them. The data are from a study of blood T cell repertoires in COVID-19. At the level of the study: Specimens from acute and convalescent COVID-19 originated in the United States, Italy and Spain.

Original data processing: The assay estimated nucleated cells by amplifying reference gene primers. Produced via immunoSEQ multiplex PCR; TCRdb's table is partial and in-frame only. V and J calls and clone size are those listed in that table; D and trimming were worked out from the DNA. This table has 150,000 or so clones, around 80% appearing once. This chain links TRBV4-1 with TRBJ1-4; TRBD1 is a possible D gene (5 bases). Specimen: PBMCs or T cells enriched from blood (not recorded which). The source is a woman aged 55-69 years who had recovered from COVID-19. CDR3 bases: TGCGCCAGCAGCCCTCTGTGGGGCACTAATGAAAAACTGTTTTTT. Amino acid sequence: CASSPLWGTNEKLFF.